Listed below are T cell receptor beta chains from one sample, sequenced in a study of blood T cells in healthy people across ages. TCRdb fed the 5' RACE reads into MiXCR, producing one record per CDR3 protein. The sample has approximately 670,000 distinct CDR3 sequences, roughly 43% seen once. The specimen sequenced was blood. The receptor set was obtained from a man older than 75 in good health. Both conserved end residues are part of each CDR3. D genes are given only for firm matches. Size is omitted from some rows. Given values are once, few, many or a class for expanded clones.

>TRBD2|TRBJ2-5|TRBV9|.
CASSLGALGGRQETQYF
TGTGCCAGCAGCCTAGGGGCGTTGGGGGGGAGACAAGAGACCCAGTACTTC
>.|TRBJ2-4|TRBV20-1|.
CSAAHDRLEYF
TGCAGTGCCGCACACGACAGGTTGGAGTACTTC
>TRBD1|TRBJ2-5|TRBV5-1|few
CASSGGQGHETQYF
TGCGCCAGCAGCGGCGGACAGGGGCATGAGACCCAGTACTTC
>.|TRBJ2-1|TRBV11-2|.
CASSSYFGGEQFF
TGTGCCAGCAGCTCATATTTTGGCGGTGAGCAGTTCTTC
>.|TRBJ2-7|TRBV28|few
CASSFGGGAGYEQYF
TGTGCCAGCAGTTTTGGAGGGGGCGCCGGGTACGAGCAGTACTTC
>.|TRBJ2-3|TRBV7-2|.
CASSLKGTTPTDTQYF
TGTGCCAGCAGCTTAAAGGGTACGACTCCCACAGATACGCAGTATTTT
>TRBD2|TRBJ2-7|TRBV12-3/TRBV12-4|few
CASSRPGLADQGEQYF
TGTGCCAGCAGTCGACCGGGACTAGCTGATCAGGGAGAGCAGTACTTC
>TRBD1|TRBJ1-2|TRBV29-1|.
CSFRTGGSGIYGYTF
TGCAGCTTCAGGACAGGGGGCTCGGGTATTTACGGCTACACCTTC
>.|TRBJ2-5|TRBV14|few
CASSQSPGTALGTQYF
TGTGCCAGCAGCCAAAGTCCAGGGACCGCATTGGGGACCCAGTACTTC
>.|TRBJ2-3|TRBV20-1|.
CSASTREDTQYF
TGCAGTGCGAGCACAAGGGAAGATACGCAGTATTTT
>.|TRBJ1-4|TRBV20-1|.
CSATNRLPQGKLFF
TGCAGTGCTACCAACCGGCTTCCTCAAGGAAAACTGTTTTTT
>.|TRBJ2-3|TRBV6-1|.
CASWGLNTDTQYF
TGTGCCAGCTGGGGCCTTAACACAGATACGCAGTATTTT
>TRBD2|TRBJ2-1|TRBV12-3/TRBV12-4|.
CASSLGAGDPYNEQFF
TGTGCCAGCAGTTTAGGAGCGGGGGACCCTTACAATGAGCAGTTCTTC
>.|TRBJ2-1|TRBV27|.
CASSFMGPREYNEQFF
TGTGCCAGCAGTTTTATGGGGCCGAGGGAGTACAATGAGCAGTTCTTC
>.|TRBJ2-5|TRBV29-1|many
CSVIGLSRGETQYF
TGCAGCGTTATAGGCCTGTCCAGGGGTGAGACCCAGTACTTC
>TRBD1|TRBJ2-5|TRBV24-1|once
CATSDWGKGARETQYF
TGTGCCACCAGTGATTGGGGTAAGGGGGCCAGAGAGACCCAGTACTTC
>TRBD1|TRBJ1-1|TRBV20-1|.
CSARGTGMNTEAFF
TGCAGTGCTAGAGGGACAGGTATGAACACTGAAGCTTTCTTT
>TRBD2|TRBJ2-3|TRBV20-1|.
CSARGIRRGGADTQYF
TGCAGTGCTAGAGGGATTCGGCGGGGGGGAGCAGATACGCAGTATTTT
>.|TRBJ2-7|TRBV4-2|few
CASSQHGRGVYEQYF
TGTGCCAGCAGCCAGCACGGACGTGGGGTATACGAGCAGTACTTC
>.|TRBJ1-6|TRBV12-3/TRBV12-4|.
CASSLAIRRGRGNSPLHF
TGTGCCAGCAGTTTAGCAATACGACGAGGGAGGGGTAATTCGCCCCTCCACTTT
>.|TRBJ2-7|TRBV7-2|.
CASSPILAVSSYEQYF
TGTGCCAGCAGCCCGATCCTAGCCGTGAGCTCCTACGAGCAGTACTTC
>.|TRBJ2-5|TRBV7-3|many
CASSLSRGETQYF
TGTGCCAGCAGCTTATCCCGGGGAGAGACCCAGTACTTC
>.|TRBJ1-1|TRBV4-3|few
CASSQGTASSTEAFF
TGCGCCAGCAGCCAAGGGACAGCTAGTAGCACTGAAGCTTTCTTT
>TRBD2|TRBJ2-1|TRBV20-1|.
CSASFGRGLSYNEQFF
TGCAGTGCTAGTTTTGGGCGGGGGTTGTCCTACAATGAGCAGTTCTTC
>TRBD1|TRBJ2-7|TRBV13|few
CASSFRDRTVYEQYF
TGTGCCAGCAGCTTCCGGGACAGGACCGTTTACGAGCAGTACTTC
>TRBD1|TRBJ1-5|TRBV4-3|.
CASSQDAGTGYQPQHF
TGCGCCAGCAGCCAAGACGCCGGGACAGGGTATCAGCCCCAGCATTTT
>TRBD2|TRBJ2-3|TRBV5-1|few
CASSRALAGSTDTQYF
TGCGCCAGCAGCCGTGCACTAGCGGGTAGCACAGATACGCAGTATTTT
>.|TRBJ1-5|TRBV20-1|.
CSATDNSNQPQHF
TGCAGTGCCACCGACAACAGCAATCAGCCCCAGCATTTT
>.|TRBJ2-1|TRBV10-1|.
CASSESPGDDEQFF
TGCGCCAGCAGTGAGTCCCCCGGGGATGATGAGCAGTTCTTC
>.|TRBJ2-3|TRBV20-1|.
CSVWDTDTQYF
TGCAGTGTTTGGGACACAGATACGCAGTATTTT
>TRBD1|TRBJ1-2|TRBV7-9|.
CASSFPPPDRVFTF
TGTGCCAGCAGCTTCCCACCCCCTGACAGGGTCTTCACCTTC
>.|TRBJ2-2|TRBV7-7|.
CASSLGVTNTGELFF
TGTGCCAGCAGCTTAGGGGTGACAAACACCGGGGAGCTGTTTTTT
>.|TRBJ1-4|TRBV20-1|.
CSARPGGADEKLFF
TGCAGTGCTAGGCCTGGGGGCGCGGATGAAAAACTGTTTTTT
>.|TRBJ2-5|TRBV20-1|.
CSARDGRDSQETQYF
TGCAGTGCTAGAGATGGTCGGGACTCACAAGAGACCCAGTACTTC
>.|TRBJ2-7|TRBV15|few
CATSRDLLRPYEQYF
TGTGCCACCAGCAGAGATCTACTCCGTCCCTACGAGCAGTACTTC
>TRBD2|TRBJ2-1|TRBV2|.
CASSDRTSGRAGGNEQFF
TGTGCTAGCAGTGATCGGACTAGCGGGAGGGCCGGGGGAAATGAGCAGTTCTTC
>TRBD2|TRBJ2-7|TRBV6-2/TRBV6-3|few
CASRLQGLAGLYEQYF
TGTGCCAGCAGACTCCAGGGACTAGCGGGACTCTACGAGCAGTACTTC
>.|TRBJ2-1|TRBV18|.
CASSPRPGNSYNEQFF
TGTGCCAGCTCACCAAGACCGGGTAACTCCTACAATGAGCAGTTCTTC
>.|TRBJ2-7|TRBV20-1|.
CSARVSGYEQYF
TGCAGTGCTAGAGTTAGCGGCTACGAGCAGTACTTC
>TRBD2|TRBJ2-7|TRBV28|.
CGSSAHKREGPQYF
TGTGGCAGCAGTGCCCATAAGCGGGAGGGCCCCCAGTACTTC
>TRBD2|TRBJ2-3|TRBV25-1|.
CASSEPGTTSTDTQYF
TGTGCCAGCAGTGAACCCGGGACTACCTCCACAGATACGCAGTATTTT
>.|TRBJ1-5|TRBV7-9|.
CASSLEPGDSQPQHF
TGTGCCAGCAGCTTAGAACCAGGGGATAGTCAGCCCCAGCATTTT
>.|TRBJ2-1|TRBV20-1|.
CSARGRVSYNEQFF
TGCAGTGCTAGGGGCAGGGTGTCGTACAATGAGCAGTTCTTC
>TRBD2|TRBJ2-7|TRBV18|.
CASSPFGRDDSEQYF
TGTGCCAGCTCACCGTTCGGGAGGGATGACTCCGAGCAGTACTTC
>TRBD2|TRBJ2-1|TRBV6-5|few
CASSYGTRGEQFF
TGTGCCAGCAGTTACGGGACTAGGGGTGAGCAGTTCTTC
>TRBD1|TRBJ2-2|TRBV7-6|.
CASSLGQGRAGELFF
TGTGCCAGCAGCCTAGGACAGGGTAGGGCCGGGGAGCTGTTTTTT
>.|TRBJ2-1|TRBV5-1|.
CASSENTYEQFF
TGCGCCAGCAGCGAAAACACATATGAGCAGTTCTTC
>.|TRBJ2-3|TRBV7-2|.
CASSLSRADMQYF
TGTGCCAGCAGCCTTTCCCGGGCAGATATGCAGTATTTT
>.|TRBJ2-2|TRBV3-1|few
CASSQEDRPTGELFF
TGTGCCAGCAGCCAAGAAGACAGGCCCACCGGGGAGCTGTTTTTT